These T cell receptor beta chains were read from a single sample in a study of beta chain features in type 1 diabetes. Here immunoSEQ multiplex PCR was the method, and the copy in TCRdb shows in-frame clones only, minus some. This table has roughly 250,000 clones, about 63% appearing once. Sequenced sample: naive CD4+ T cells from blood. Source of these receptors: a man aged 30 to 39 in good health. CDR3s include the opening cysteine and the closing phenylalanine or tryptophan. The D gene is left open where the match is weak. Not all rows give a size; the values are once, few, many and, for expanded clones, a class.

DNA: TGTGCCAGCAGCTCGACAGGGGACGGTGGAGAGACCCAGTACTTC; CDR3: CASSSTGDGGETQYF; V: TRBV5-4; size: few; D: TRBD1; J: TRBJ2-5
DNA: TGTGCCAGCAGCATAGGGGACAGGTTTACAACTAATGAAAAACTGTTTTTT; CDR3: CASSIGDRFTTNEKLFF; V: TRBV11-2; size: -; D: TRBD1; J: TRBJ1-4
DNA: TGTGCCAGCAGGGGACAGCCCACTGAAGCTTTCTTT; CDR3: CASRGQPTEAFF; V: TRBV25-1; size: -; D: TRBD1; J: TRBJ1-1
DNA: TGTGCCAGCAGCTCCCGGGGTACCGGGGGGGAAAAACTGTTTTTT; CDR3: CASSSRGTGGEKLFF; V: TRBV7-2; size: -; D: -; J: TRBJ1-4
DNA: TGCGCCAGCAGCCAAGAGGGCAGGGTGGGAAATGAGCAGTTCTTC; CDR3: CASSQEGRVGNEQFF; V: TRBV4-3; size: few; D: -; J: TRBJ2-1
DNA: TGCGGAGAACTAGCGGGCAGTAATGAGCAGTTCTTC; CDR3: CGELAGSNEQFF; V: TRBV29-1; size: -; D: TRBD2; J: TRBJ2-1
DNA: TGTGCCAGCAGTAGGATCGATATGAACACTGAAGCTTTCTTT; CDR3: CASSRIDMNTEAFF; V: TRBV27; size: once; D: -; J: TRBJ1-1
DNA: TGTGCCAGCAGTGTCCCCACACAGGGGGCCATTCAGTACTTC; CDR3: CASSVPTQGAIQYF; V: TRBV25-1; size: -; D: TRBD1; J: TRBJ2-4
DNA: TGTGCCAGCAGCCCGGGGAGGGAAGAGACCCAGTACTTC; CDR3: CASSPGREETQYF; V: TRBV7-2; size: few; D: TRBD2; J: TRBJ2-5
DNA: TGTGCCATCAGTGATGGGACAGGGACCTCTGGGGCCAACGTCCTGACTTTC; CDR3: CAISDGTGTSGANVLTF; V: TRBV10-3; size: -; D: TRBD1; J: TRBJ2-6
DNA: TGCGCCAGCAGCTTGTACGGAAGGGATGAAGCTTTCTTT; CDR3: CASSLYGRDEAFF; V: TRBV5-1; size: -; D: -; J: TRBJ1-1
DNA: TGTGCCAGCAGCTTAGCCGGGGGGACCCTCCACTTT; CDR3: CASSLAGGTLHF; V: TRBV7-9; size: -; D: -; J: TRBJ1-6
DNA: TGTGCCAGCAGTTTATTAGTGGGGACAGGGGTCAATGAGCAGTTCTTC; CDR3: CASSLLVGTGVNEQFF; V: TRBV28; size: -; D: TRBD1; J: TRBJ2-1
DNA: TGTGCCAGCAGCACCAGACCCCGAGCCTACGAGCAGTACTTC; CDR3: CASSTRPRAYEQYF; V: TRBV5-6; size: -; D: -; J: TRBJ2-7
DNA: TGTGCCAGCAGCTCGGCCACGGGACATGGATTTGGAGAGACCCAGTACTTC; CDR3: CASSSATGHGFGETQYF; V: TRBV5-6; size: -; D: -; J: TRBJ2-5
DNA: TGTGCCAGCAGCGTACAGTGGGGCCCCTACAATGAGCAGTTCTTC; CDR3: CASSVQWGPYNEQFF; V: TRBV9; size: -; D: -; J: TRBJ2-1
DNA: TGCAGCGTTGTGGCAGGACCGGGCCCCTACGAGCAGTACTTC; CDR3: CSVVAGPGPYEQYF; V: TRBV29-1; size: few; D: -; J: TRBJ2-7
DNA: TGCAGCGTTGAACGTGGGAACTATGAGCAGTTCTTC; CDR3: CSVERGNYEQFF; V: TRBV29-1; size: -; D: -; J: TRBJ2-1
DNA: TGTGCCTGGAGTGTACATGGGGGCCCCCGGGAGCAGTACTTC; CDR3: CAWSVHGGPREQYF; V: TRBV30; size: -; D: -; J: TRBJ2-7
DNA: TGTGCCTGGAGTCCCACTAGCGGGAGGACCTCCTACAATGAGCAGTTCTTC; CDR3: CAWSPTSGRTSYNEQFF; V: TRBV30; size: -; D: TRBD2; J: TRBJ2-1
DNA: TGTGCCAGCAGCTGGGCCAGATTGAACACCGGGGAGCTGTTTTTT; CDR3: CASSWARLNTGELFF; V: TRBV11-2; size: -; D: -; J: TRBJ2-2
DNA: TGTGCCGCTACCGCATCGATCCGGGACAGGCACACTGAAGCTTTCTTT; CDR3: CAATASIRDRHTEAFF; V: TRBV7-2; size: -; D: TRBD1; J: TRBJ1-1
DNA: TGCAGCGCCCGGAACTCTGGGGAGACCCAGTACTTC; CDR3: CSARNSGETQYF; V: TRBV29-1; size: -; D: -; J: TRBJ2-5
DNA: TGCAGCTCCCAACGGGACAGGTTCAGCTCTGGGGCCAACGTCCTGACTTTC; CDR3: CSSQRDRFSSGANVLTF; V: TRBV29-1; size: -; D: TRBD1; J: TRBJ2-6
DNA: TGCGCCAGCAGTGTGGGAGGGCCCTCCTACAATGAGCAGTTCTTC; CDR3: CASSVGGPSYNEQFF; V: TRBV5-1; size: -; D: TRBD2; J: TRBJ2-1
DNA: TGTGCCTGGAGTGTATATGGCGGCGAGCAGTACTTC; CDR3: CAWSVYGGEQYF; V: TRBV30; size: -; D: -; J: TRBJ2-7
DNA: TGTGCCAGCAGCCCCTCCATCGGCAGGCCCAGCACAGATACGCAGTATTTT; CDR3: CASSPSIGRPSTDTQYF; V: TRBV11-2; size: -; D: -; J: TRBJ2-3
DNA: TGTGCCTGGAGTGTGACCGCCGCTAGGGAGCAGTACTTC; CDR3: CAWSVTAAREQYF; V: TRBV30; size: -; D: -; J: TRBJ2-7
DNA: TGTGCCAGCGGATACAGGGTAGAAGCTGAAAAACTGTTTTTT; CDR3: CASGYRVEAEKLFF; V: TRBV7-2; size: -; D: -; J: TRBJ1-4
DNA: TGTGCCAGCAGCTTTGGGGGCACAGATACGCAGTATTTT; CDR3: CASSFGGTDTQYF; V: TRBV11-2; size: -; D: -; J: TRBJ2-3
DNA: TGTGCCAGCAGCCCCTTGGCGGGACCCGAGGGCCAACCTACAGATACGCAGTATTTT; CDR3: CASSPLAGPEGQPTDTQYF; V: TRBV7-2; size: -; D: -; J: TRBJ2-3
DNA: TGTGCCAGCAGCGGTAATTGGGGGCAAGAGACCCAGTACTTC; CDR3: CASSGNWGQETQYF; V: TRBV11-2; size: -; D: -; J: TRBJ2-5
DNA: TGTGCCAGCAGCGTCGGGACTAGCGGAGCCTACGAGCAGTACTTC; CDR3: CASSVGTSGAYEQYF; V: TRBV9; size: once; D: TRBD2; J: TRBJ2-7
DNA: TGTGCCAGCAGTGAAGCGGGGCGGGAAACTAATGAAAAACTGTTTTTT; CDR3: CASSEAGRETNEKLFF; V: TRBV25-1; size: -; D: -; J: TRBJ1-4
DNA: TGCAGCGTTGGGTCCGAGGCCAACGTCCTGACTTTC; CDR3: CSVGSEANVLTF; V: TRBV29-1; size: -; D: -; J: TRBJ2-6
DNA: TGTGCCTGGAGTGGGGAGAGATCTGGGGCCAACGTCCTGACTTTC; CDR3: CAWSGERSGANVLTF; V: TRBV30; size: few; D: -; J: TRBJ2-6
DNA: TGTGCCTGGAGTGTACGGCACGAGCAGTACTTC; CDR3: CAWSVRHEQYF; V: TRBV30; size: -; D: -; J: TRBJ2-7
DNA: TGCAGCGTTGGTGGTGGTTTTCCCGCCGGTACGCAGTATTTT; CDR3: CSVGGGFPAGTQYF; V: TRBV29-1; size: once; D: -; J: TRBJ2-3
DNA: TGCAGCGTCCTTACAGGGGTTAACACCGGGGAGCTGTTTTTT; CDR3: CSVLTGVNTGELFF; V: TRBV29-1; size: few; D: TRBD1; J: TRBJ2-2
DNA: TGTGCCTGGAGGACAGGGAACACCGGGGAGCTGTTTTTT; CDR3: CAWRTGNTGELFF; V: TRBV30; size: -; D: -; J: TRBJ2-2
DNA: TGTGCCAGCAGTCCGTATTTGAACACTGAAGCTTTCTTT; CDR3: CASSPYLNTEAFF; V: TRBV27; size: -; D: -; J: TRBJ1-1
DNA: TGTGCCAGCAGTGCATCAGCCCAGTCCACAGATACGCAGTATTTT; CDR3: CASSASAQSTDTQYF; V: TRBV2; size: -; D: -; J: TRBJ2-3
DNA: TGTGCCAGCATCCAACTAGCGGGAGGCCTCACAGATACGCAGTATTTT; CDR3: CASIQLAGGLTDTQYF; V: TRBV7-2; size: few; D: TRBD2; J: TRBJ2-3
DNA: TGTGCCTGGAGCCTGACGGGGGGCGAGCAGTACTTC; CDR3: CAWSLTGGEQYF; V: TRBV30; size: -; D: TRBD2; J: TRBJ2-7
DNA: TGTGCCAGCAGCTGGGGCAGGCAGACAGAGACCCAGTACTTC; CDR3: CASSWGRQTETQYF; V: TRBV7-2; size: few; D: -; J: TRBJ2-5
DNA: TGCGCCAGCAGTCAATCAGTGGGGGACTCCTACAATGAGCAGTTCTTC; CDR3: CASSQSVGDSYNEQFF; V: TRBV23-1; size: -; D: -; J: TRBJ2-1
DNA: TGTGCCAGCAGCGTGAGGGAAAACGAGCAGTACTTC; CDR3: CASSVRENEQYF; V: TRBV7-9; size: few; D: -; J: TRBJ2-7